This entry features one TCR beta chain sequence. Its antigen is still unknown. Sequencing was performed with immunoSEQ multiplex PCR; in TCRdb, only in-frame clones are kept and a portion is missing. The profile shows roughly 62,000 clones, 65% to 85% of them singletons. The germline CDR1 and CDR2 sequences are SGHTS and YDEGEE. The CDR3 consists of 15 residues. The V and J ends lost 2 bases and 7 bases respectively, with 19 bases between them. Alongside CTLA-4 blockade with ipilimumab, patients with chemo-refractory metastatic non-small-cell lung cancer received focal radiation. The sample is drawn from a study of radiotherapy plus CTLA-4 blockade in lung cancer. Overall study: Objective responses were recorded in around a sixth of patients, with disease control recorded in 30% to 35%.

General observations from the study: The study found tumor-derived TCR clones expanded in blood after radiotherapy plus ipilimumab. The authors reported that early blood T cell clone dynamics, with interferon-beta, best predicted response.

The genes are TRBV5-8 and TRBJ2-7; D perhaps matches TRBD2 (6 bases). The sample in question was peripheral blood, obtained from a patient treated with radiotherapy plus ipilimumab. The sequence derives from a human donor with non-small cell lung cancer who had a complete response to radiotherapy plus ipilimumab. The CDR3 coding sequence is TGTGCCAGCAGCTTTACCGGGACTTTGGGACGAGAGCAGTACTTC. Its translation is CASSFTGTLGREQYF.